This TCR beta chain was profiled in a study of T cell repertoires in cytomegalovirus infection. On the study more broadly: Both a matching HLA type and CMV infection were indicated by public TCR beta signatures.

Germline CDR1 LNHNV, CDR2 YYDKDF (reference sequence). V lost 5 bases and J lost 6; bases outside the gene matches: 11. This CDR3 is 15 amino acids long. TCRdb itself ran the reads through MiXCR, one entry per CDR3 protein. The repertoire consists of under 350,000 distinct CDR3 sequences, with 22% occurring once and the leading ten covering approximately 19%. Turning to this clonotype: Antigen: not known.

The origin of this receptor is a human donor in good health (CMV status not recorded). Some clones in this sample may be carry-over from other donors' samples. V gene TRBV15 combines with J gene TRBJ2-3; 7 nucleotides align to TRBD1. This specimen consisted of cultured PBMCs, obtained from culture after CMV antigen stimulation. CDR3 DNA: TGTGCCACCAGCCGAAGACAGGGTTCGGTCGATACGCAGTATTTT. Translated: CATSRRQGSVDTQYF.